This TCR beta chain was recovered during a study of OX40 agonist ivuxolimab in advanced cancers. Germline assignment: CDR1 SEHNR and CDR2 FQNEAQ (reference sequence). Trimming left V 5 bases short and J 7 bases short, with 18 bases between. CDR3 size: 15 residues. In regard to this clone: Its antigen is still unknown.

Autoimmune disease history or systemic immunosuppression led to patients being barred. Sampling of blood occurred at baseline, cycle 4 day 1, and cycle 7 day 1. TCRdb's table, derived via immunoSEQ multiplex PCR, lists solely in-frame clones and lacks some. The sample lists just over 50,000 clones; roughly 90% were seen once. Study results and limitations: A proportion of nonresponders additionally exhibited low normalized T-cell clonal expansion.

V usage is TRBV7-9 and J usage is TRBJ1-5; possible D gene TRBD1, 6 bases. The sequence came from an adult with an advanced solid tumor such as melanoma, head and neck, liver or kidney cancer. Here the sequenced sample was CD4+ or CD8+ T cells sorted from blood, taken in a trial of the OX40 agonist ivuxolimab. For the CDR3, the DNA is TGTGCCAGCAGCCTCGGAGGTCAGGGGACCCAGCCCCAGCATTTT. Translation gives CASSLGGQGTQPQHF.